What follows describes a single T cell receptor (beta chain). Its antigen is unknown. The source of the sample is a study of CD8 T cells in ankylosing spondylitis. Findings of the study overall: Reportedly, matched ankylosing spondylitis synovial fluid was significantly enriched for disease-linked clones.

The CDR3 contains 18 residues. The germline V and J ends were trimmed by 0 bases and 0 bases, with 14 bases remaining between them. Germline loops: CDR1 SGHAT, CDR2 FQNNGV. TCRdb processed the 5' RACE reads anew with MiXCR; each CDR3 protein has one entry. The sample yields 250,000 or so distinct CDR3 sequences, approximately 24% seen once. V gene TRBV11-2 combines with J gene TRBJ2-2; D possibly corresponds to TRBD2 (5 bases). The source of this sequence is a male donor with ankylosing spondylitis or in good health (not recorded which). The sequenced sample was blood, either unsorted or a sorted T cell fraction (not recorded which). CDR3 bases: TGTGCCAGCAGCTTAGATTCAGGCGGGTTTTCGAACACCGGGGAGCTGTTTTTT. This sequence encodes CASSLDSGGFSNTGELFF.